The present TCR beta chain was sequenced within a study of tumor-infiltrating lymphocytes in primary liver carcinoma. Study-level information: Tumors were stage T1-T3 N0M0, 4.2 to 10 cm across. About 3.5 to 8 million productive TCRbeta reads were obtained from the samples, with similar numbers across tissue types.

Note on this clonotype: Antigen: not known. A read error is possible here, since a much larger clone lies one base away.

Without any cell sorting, about 19-32 mg of bulk tissue yielded co-extracted RNA and DNA. The study, taken as a whole, reports: Presence in all five tumor regions was observed for only about 7.5-24% of top clones.

A primer in the constant region served to generate TCR beta cDNA from about 470 ng of total RNA. Construction of TCR beta libraries relied on three successive nested multiplex PCR rounds employing slightly modified ARM-PCR. Running 9 to 11 cycles apiece, the first two PCR rounds relied on TRBV1-TRBV30 forward primers together with a C-beta reverse primer. TCRdb itself ran the multiplex PCR reads through MiXCR, one entry per CDR3 protein. The data hold fewer than 200,000 distinct CDR3 sequences, with around 81% observed a single time. This CDR3 spans 18 amino acids. In germline, CDR1 is MDHEN, CDR2 SYDVKM.

The sample consisted of tumor tissue from primary liver carcinoma. This sequence joins TRBV28 and TRBJ1-4; 7 bases map to TRBD1. The TCR was taken from a man aged 35-49 years with primary liver carcinoma and hepatitis B virus infection. The CDR3 here is CASSPPLYRGGTKEKLFF. CDR3 nucleotides: TGTGCCAGCAGTCCCCCCCTTTACAGGGGTGGGACTAAAGAAAAACTGTTTTTT.